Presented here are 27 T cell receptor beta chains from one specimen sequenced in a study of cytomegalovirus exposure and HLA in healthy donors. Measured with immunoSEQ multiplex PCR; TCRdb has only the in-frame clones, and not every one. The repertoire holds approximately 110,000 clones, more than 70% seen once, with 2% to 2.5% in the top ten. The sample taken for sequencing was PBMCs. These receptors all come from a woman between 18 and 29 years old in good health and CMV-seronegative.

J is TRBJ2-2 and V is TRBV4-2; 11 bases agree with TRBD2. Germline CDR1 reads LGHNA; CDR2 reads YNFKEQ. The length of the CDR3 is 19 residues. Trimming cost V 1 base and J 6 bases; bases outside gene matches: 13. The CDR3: CASSQVTLGLAGGSGELFF. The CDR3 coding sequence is TGTGCCAGCAGCCAAGTAACGCTCGGGCTAGCGGGGGGATCCGGGGAGCTGTTTTTT.

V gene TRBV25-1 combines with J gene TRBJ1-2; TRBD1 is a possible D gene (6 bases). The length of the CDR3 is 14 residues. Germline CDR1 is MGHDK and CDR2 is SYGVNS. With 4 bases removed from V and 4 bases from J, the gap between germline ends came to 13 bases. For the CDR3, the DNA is TGTGCCAGCAGTGGGCAGGACAGAACCTATGGCTACACCTTC. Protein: CASSGQDRTYGYTF.

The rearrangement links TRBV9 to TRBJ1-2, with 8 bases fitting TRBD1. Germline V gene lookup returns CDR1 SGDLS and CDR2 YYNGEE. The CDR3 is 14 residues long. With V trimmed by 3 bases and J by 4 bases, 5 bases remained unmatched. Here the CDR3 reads CASSAGQGPYGYTF. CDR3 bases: TGTGCCAGCAGCGCAGGACAGGGACCCTATGGCTACACCTTC.

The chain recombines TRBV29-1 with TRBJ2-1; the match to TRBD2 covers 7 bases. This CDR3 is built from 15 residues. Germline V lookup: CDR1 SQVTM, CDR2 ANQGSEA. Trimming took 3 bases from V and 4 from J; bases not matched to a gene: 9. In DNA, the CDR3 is TGCAGCGTTGACCTGACTGGGGGGGTATACAATGAGCAGTTCTTC. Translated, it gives CSVDLTGGVYNEQFF.

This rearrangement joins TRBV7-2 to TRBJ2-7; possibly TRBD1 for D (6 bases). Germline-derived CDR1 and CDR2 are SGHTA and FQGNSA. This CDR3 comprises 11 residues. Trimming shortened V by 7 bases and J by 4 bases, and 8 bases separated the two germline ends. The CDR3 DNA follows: TGTGCCAGCACCCAGGGGTACGAGCAGTACTTC. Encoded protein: CASTQGYEQYF.

The CDR3 bases are TGTGCTAGTGGTTTGGGCCTGGGGGGACTAGCGGGAGCAGAGCAGTTCTTC. It encodes CASGLGLGGLAGAEQFF. The chain combines TRBV12-5 with TRBJ2-1; TRBD2 agrees at 14 bases. After removal of 1 base from V and 10 bases from J, the junction contained 9 bases not matched to a gene. The CDR3 has 17 residues. CDR1 LGHNT and CDR2 FRNRAP come from the germline V gene.

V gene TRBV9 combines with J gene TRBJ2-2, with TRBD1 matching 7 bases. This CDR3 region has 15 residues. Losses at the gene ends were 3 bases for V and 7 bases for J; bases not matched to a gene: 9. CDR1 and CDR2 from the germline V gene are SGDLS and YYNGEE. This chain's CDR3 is CASSASRDRHGELFF. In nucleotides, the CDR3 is TGTGCCAGCAGCGCGTCCAGGGACAGACACGGGGAGCTGTTTTTT.

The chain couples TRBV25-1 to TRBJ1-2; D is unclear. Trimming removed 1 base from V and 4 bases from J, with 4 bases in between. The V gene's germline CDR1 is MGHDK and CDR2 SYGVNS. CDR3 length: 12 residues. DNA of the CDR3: TGTGCCAGCAGTGAATCTAGCTATGGCTACACCTTC. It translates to CASSESSYGYTF.

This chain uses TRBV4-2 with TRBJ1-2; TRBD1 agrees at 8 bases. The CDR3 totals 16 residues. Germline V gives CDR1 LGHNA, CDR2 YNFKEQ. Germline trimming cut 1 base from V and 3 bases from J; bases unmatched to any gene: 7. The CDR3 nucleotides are TGTGCCAGCAGCCAAGCTATCACAGGGGGAGACTATGGCTACACCTTC. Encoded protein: CASSQAITGGDYGYTF.

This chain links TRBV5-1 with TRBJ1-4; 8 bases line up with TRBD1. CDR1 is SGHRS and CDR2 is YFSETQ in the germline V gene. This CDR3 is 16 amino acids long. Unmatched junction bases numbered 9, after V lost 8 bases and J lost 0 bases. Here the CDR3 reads CASRQGPLATNEKLFF. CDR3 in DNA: TGCGCCAGTAGACAGGGGCCCCTTGCAACTAATGAAAAACTGTTTTTT.

The CDR3 sequence is CASSLELAGTDTQYF. The CDR3 bases are TGTGCCAGCAGCTTAGAACTAGCGGGGACAGATACGCAGTATTTT. This chain connects TRBV11-2 to TRBJ2-3; 10 bases line up with TRBD2. The CDR3 sequence is 15 residues long. CDR1 and CDR2 (germline): SGHAT, FQNNGV. Trimming took 0 bases from V and 3 from J; bases not matched to a gene: 0.

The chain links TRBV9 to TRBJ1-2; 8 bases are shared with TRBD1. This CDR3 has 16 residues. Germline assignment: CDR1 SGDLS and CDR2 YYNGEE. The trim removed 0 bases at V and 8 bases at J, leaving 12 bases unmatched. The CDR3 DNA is TGTGCCAGCAGCGTAGCCCCAGCGGGACAGGCCTTCGGCTACACCTTC. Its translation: CASSVAPAGQAFGYTF.

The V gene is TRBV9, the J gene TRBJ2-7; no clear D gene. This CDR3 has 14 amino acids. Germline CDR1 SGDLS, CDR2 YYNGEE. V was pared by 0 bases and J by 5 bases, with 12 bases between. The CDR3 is CASSVGGLSDEQYF. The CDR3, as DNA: TGTGCCAGCAGCGTAGGTGGCCTCTCAGACGAGCAGTACTTC.

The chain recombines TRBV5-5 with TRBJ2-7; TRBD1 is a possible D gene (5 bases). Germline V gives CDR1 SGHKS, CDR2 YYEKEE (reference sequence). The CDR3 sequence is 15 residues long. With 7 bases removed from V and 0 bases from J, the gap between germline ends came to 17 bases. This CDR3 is CASCVGPLSSYEQYF. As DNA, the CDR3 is TGTGCCAGCTGTGTGGGGCCCCTGAGCTCCTACGAGCAGTACTTC.

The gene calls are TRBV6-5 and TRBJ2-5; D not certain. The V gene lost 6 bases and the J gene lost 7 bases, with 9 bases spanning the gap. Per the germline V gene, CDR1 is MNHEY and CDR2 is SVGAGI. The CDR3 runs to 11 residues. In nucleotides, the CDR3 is TGTGCCAGCAGCGAGCGTGGGACCCAGTACTTC. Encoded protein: CASSERGTQYF.

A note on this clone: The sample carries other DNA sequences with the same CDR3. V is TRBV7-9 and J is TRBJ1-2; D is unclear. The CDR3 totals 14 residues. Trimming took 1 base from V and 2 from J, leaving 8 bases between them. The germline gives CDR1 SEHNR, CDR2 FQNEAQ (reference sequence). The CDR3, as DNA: TGTGCCAGCAGCTTAGGTGTAGCAAACTATGGCTACACCTTC. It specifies CASSLGVANYGYTF.

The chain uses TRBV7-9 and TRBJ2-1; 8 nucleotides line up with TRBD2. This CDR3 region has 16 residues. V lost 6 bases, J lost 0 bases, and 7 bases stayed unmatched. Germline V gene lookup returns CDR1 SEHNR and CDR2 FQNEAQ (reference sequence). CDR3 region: CASSPLAGSSYNEQFF. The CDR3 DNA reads TGTGCCAGCAGTCCCTTAGCGGGGAGCTCCTACAATGAGCAGTTCTTC. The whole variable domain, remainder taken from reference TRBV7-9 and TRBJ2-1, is DTGVSQNPRHKITKRGQNVTFRCDPISEHNRLYWYRQTLGQGPEFLTYFQNEAQLEKSRLLSDRFSAERPKGSFSTLEIQRTEQGDSAMYLCASSPLAGSSYNEQFFGPGTRLTVL.

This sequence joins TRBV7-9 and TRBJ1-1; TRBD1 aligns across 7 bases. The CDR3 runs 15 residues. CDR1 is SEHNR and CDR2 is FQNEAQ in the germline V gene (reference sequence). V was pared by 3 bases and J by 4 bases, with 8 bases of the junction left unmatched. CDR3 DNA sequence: TGTGCCAGCAGCTTCGGGGACAGACGTGCCACTGAAGCTTTCTTT. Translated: CASSFGDRRATEAFF.

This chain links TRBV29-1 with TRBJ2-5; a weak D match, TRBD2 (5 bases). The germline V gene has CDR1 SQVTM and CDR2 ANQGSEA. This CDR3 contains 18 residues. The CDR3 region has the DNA TGCAGTCATCACGTTTCAGAGTTTAAAGCGGCGGTAGAAGAGACCCAGTACTTC. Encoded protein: CSHHVSEFKAAVEETQYF. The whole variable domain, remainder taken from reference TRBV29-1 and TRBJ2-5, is SAVISQKPSRDICQRGTSLTIQCQVDSQVTMMFWYRQQPGQSLTLIATANQGSEATYESGFVIDKFPISRPNLTFSTLTVSNMSPEDSSIYLCSHHVSEFKAAVEETQYFGPGTRLLVL.

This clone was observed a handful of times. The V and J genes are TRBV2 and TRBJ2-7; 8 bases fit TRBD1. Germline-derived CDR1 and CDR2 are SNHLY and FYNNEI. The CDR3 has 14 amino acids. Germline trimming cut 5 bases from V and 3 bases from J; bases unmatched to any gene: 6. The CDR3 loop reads CASSIGQGNYEQYF. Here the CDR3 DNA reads TGTGCCAGCAGTATAGGACAGGGAAACTACGAGCAGTACTTC.

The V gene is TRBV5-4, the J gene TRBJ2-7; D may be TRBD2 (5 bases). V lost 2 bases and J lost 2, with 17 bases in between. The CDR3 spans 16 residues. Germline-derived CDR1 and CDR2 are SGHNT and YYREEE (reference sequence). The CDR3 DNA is TGTGCCAGCAGCTTACTCGGCGGGCTGGGTCCCTACGAGCAGTACTTC. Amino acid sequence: CASSLLGGLGPYEQYF. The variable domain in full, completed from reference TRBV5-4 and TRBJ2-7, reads ETGVTQSPTHLIKTRGQQVTLRCSSQSGHNTVSWYQQALGQGPQFIFQYYREEENGRGNFPPRFSGLQFPNYSSELNVNALELDDSALYLCASSLLGGLGPYEQYFGPGTRLTVT.

The chain's CDR3 is CASSPRTSGSHETQYF. The CDR3 bases are TGTGCCAGCAGCCCCAGGACTAGCGGGAGTCACGAGACCCAGTACTTC. The gene calls are TRBV11-2 and TRBJ2-5; 13 nucleotides line up with TRBD2. The germline V gene encodes CDR1 SGHAT and CDR2 FQNNGV. V shed 5 bases, J shed 5 bases, and the junction held 8 bases outside the gene matches. There are 16 residues in the CDR3.

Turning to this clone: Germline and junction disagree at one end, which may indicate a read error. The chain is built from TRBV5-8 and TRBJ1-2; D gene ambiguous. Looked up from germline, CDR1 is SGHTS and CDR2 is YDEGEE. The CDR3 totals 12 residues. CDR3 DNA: TGTGCCAGCAGCTCAGGAATCTATGGCTACACTTTC. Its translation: CASSSGIYGYTF.

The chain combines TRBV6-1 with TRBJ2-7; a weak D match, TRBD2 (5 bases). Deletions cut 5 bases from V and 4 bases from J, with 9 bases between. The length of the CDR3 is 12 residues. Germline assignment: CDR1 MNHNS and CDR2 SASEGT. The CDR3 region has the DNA TGTGCCAGCAGTTTATCGGGGTACGAGCAGTACTTC. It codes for CASSLSGYEQYF.

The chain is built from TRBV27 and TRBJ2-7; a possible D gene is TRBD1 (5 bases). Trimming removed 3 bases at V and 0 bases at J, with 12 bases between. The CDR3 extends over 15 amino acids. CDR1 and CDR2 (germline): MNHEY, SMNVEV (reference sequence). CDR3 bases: TGTGCCAGCAGTTTGGGGCCCCCAGGCTCCTACGAGCAGTACTTC. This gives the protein CASSLGPPGSYEQYF.

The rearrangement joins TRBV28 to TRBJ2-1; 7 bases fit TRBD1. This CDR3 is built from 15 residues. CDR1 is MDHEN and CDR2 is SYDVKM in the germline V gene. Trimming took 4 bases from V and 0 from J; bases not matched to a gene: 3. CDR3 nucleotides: TGTGCCAGCAGTTCCGGGACAGTCTCCTACAATGAGCAGTTCTTC. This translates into CASSSGTVSYNEQFF.

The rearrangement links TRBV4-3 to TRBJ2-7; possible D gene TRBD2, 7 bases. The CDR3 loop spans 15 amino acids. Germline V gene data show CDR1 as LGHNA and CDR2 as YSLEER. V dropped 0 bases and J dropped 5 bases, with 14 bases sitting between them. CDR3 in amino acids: CASSQDRRGQDEQYF. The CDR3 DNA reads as TGCGCCAGCAGCCAAGATCGGCGGGGGCAGGACGAGCAGTACTTC.